This TCR beta chain was captured in a study of control samples from healthy donors and cancer patients. A remark on this clone: Other DNA sequences of this sample code for an identical CDR3.

The CDR3 is 15 residues long. V was pared by 0 bases and J by 8 bases, with 17 bases between. In germline, CDR1 is SGHRS, CDR2 YFSETQ. Repertoires were generated with immunoSEQ multiplex PCR, while TCRdb's copy carries only in-frame clones and drops some. Among tens of thousands of clones listed, roughly nine tenths were seen once. Sequencing was done on a sample of blood. This chain links TRBV5-1 with TRBJ1-2, with D maybe TRBD1 (6 bases). The source is a woman aged 55-70 years in good health. The CDR3 spells CASSLVGGYRRGYTF. In DNA, the CDR3 is TGCGCCAGCAGCTTGGTAGGGGGTTACCGCCGCGGCTACACCTTC.